A selection of T cell receptor beta chains follows, all from one sample in a study of blood T cell repertoires in COVID-19. Repertoires were generated with immunoSEQ multiplex PCR, while TCRdb's copy carries only in-frame clones and drops some. The sample lists roughly 140,000 clones; 70% to 90% were seen once. The sequenced sample was peripheral blood. The origin of the receptors is a man aged 45-65 years with acute or convalescent COVID-19. CDR3s include the opening cysteine and the closing phenylalanine or tryptophan. D genes are given only for firm matches. A clone size is listed for some rows: how often the clone was seen (once, few, many), or a class if it is expanded.

V: TRBV12-3/TRBV12-4
size: -
D: TRBD1
J: TRBJ1-5
CDR3: CASRGQGFGPQHF
DNA: TGTGCCAGCAGGGGACAGGGGTTTGGGCCCCAGCATTTT

V: TRBV4-2
size: -
D: TRBD1
J: TRBJ2-6
CDR3: CASSQAKDRAGANVLTF
DNA: TGTGCCAGCAGCCAGGCAAAAGACAGGGCTGGGGCCAACGTCCTGACTTTC

V: TRBV29-1
size: few
D: TRBD1
J: TRBJ2-1
CDR3: CSVEPDRGNTYNEQFF
DNA: TGCAGCGTTGAACCGGACAGGGGAAACACCTACAATGAGCAGTTCTTC

V: TRBV5-1
size: -
D: TRBD2
J: TRBJ2-3
CDR3: CASTITSGTDTQYF
DNA: TGCGCCAGCACCATCACTAGCGGCACAGATACGCAGTATTTT

V: TRBV9
size: -
D: -
J: TRBJ1-3
CDR3: CASSTQGYGNTIYF
DNA: TGTGCCAGCAGCACGCAGGGGTATGGAAACACCATATATTTT

V: TRBV7-8
size: -
D: -
J: TRBJ2-7
CDR3: CASLKYSSYEQYF
DNA: TGTGCCAGTCTTAAGTACAGCTCCTACGAGCAGTACTTC

V: TRBV28
size: -
D: TRBD1
J: TRBJ2-4
CDR3: CASSYTGARKNIQYF
DNA: TGTGCCAGCAGTTACACAGGGGCGAGAAAAAACATTCAGTACTTC

V: TRBV7-9
size: -
D: -
J: TRBJ1-2
CDR3: CASSLDAGYGYTF
DNA: TGTGCCAGCAGCTTAGATGCGGGATATGGCTACACCTTC

V: TRBV19
size: once
D: -
J: TRBJ2-1
CDR3: CASSFADRDEQFF
DNA: TGTGCCAGTAGTTTTGCGGATCGGGATGAGCAGTTCTTC

V: TRBV5-4
size: -
D: -
J: TRBJ1-1
CDR3: CASSLQGGAGTEAFF
DNA: TGTGCCAGCAGCCTTCAAGGGGGGGCGGGAACTGAAGCTTTCTTT

V: TRBV25-1
size: -
D: TRBD1
J: TRBJ1-5
CDR3: CASRDREDQPQHF
DNA: TGTGCCAGCCGGGACAGGGAGGATCAGCCCCAGCATTTT

V: TRBV21-1
size: -
D: -
J: TRBJ2-7
CDR3: CASSVGSFYEQYF
DNA: TGTGCCAGCAGCGTCGGGAGCTTCTACGAGCAGTACTTC

V: TRBV9
size: -
D: TRBD2
J: TRBJ2-5
CDR3: CASSELAGVGETQYF
DNA: TGTGCCAGCAGCGAACTAGCGGGAGTAGGGGAGACCCAGTACTTC

V: TRBV24-1
size: once
D: TRBD1
J: TRBJ1-1
CDR3: CATSDRQGIEAFF
DNA: TGTGCCACCAGTGATAGACAGGGAATTGAAGCTTTCTTT

V: TRBV3-1/TRBV3-2
size: -
D: -
J: TRBJ2-3
CDR3: CASSPLNQATDTQYF
DNA: TGTGCCAGCAGCCCCCTTAACCAGGCCACAGATACGCAGTATTTT

V: TRBV5-1
size: -
D: TRBD1
J: TRBJ1-4
CDR3: CASSGPGQGNEKLFF
DNA: TGCGCCAGCAGCGGCCCGGGACAGGGTAATGAAAAACTGTTTTTT

V: TRBV13
size: -
D: TRBD1
J: TRBJ1-1
CDR3: CASKTSDRGWETEAFF
DNA: TGTGCCAGTAAAACTTCCGACAGGGGGTGGGAGACTGAAGCTTTCTTT

V: TRBV6-5
size: -
D: -
J: TRBJ1-6
CDR3: CATSGLSYNSPLHF
DNA: TGTGCCACCTCTGGACTCTCCTATAATTCACCCCTCCACTTT

V: TRBV9
size: -
D: -
J: TRBJ2-1
CDR3: CASSVVGSEGNEQFF
DNA: TGTGCCAGCAGCGTAGTGGGTAGCGAGGGCAATGAGCAGTTCTTC

V: TRBV9
size: -
D: -
J: TRBJ2-3
CDR3: CASSVEGETDTQYF
DNA: TGTGCCAGCAGCGTGGAGGGTGAGACAGATACGCAGTATTTT

V: TRBV10-3
size: -
D: -
J: TRBJ1-1
CDR3: CAISPPGANTEAFF
DNA: TGTGCCATCAGCCCCCCAGGGGCAAACACTGAAGCTTTCTTT

V: TRBV5-1
size: -
D: -
J: TRBJ1-1
CDR3: CASSLLGGLGTEAFF
DNA: TGCGCCAGCAGCTTGCTTGGGGGGTTGGGCACTGAAGCTTTCTTT

V: TRBV13
size: -
D: -
J: TRBJ1-1
CDR3: CASSLYRVETEAFF
DNA: TGTGCCAGCAGCTTATACAGGGTTGAAACTGAAGCTTTCTTT

V: TRBV10-1
size: -
D: -
J: TRBJ2-7
CDR3: CASSRGERADEQYF
DNA: TGCGCCAGCAGTCGGGGAGAACGGGCGGACGAGCAGTACTTC

V: TRBV3-1/TRBV3-2
size: once
D: TRBD2
J: TRBJ2-1
CDR3: CASSQDGATSGTPRAYNEQFF
DNA: TGTGCCAGCAGCCAAGATGGGGCCACTAGCGGGACTCCCCGGGCCTACAATGAGCAGTTCTTC

V: TRBV12-5
size: -
D: TRBD2
J: TRBJ2-1
CDR3: CASGLVLAGRFMNEQFF
DNA: TGTGCTAGTGGTTTGGTACTAGCGGGACGCTTTATGAATGAGCAGTTCTTC

V: TRBV14
size: -
D: TRBD2
J: TRBJ2-2
CDR3: CASSLPGLAGGRTGELFF
DNA: TGTGCCAGCAGCCTCCCGGGACTAGCGGGAGGGCGAACCGGGGAGCTGTTTTTT

V: TRBV6-1
size: once
D: -
J: TRBJ2-7
CDR3: CASSEVRGGYEQYF
DNA: TGTGCCAGCAGTGAAGTAAGGGGTGGCTACGAGCAGTACTTC

V: TRBV11-3
size: few
D: TRBD1
J: TRBJ2-7
CDR3: CASSLGDREDEQYF
DNA: TGTGCCAGCAGCTTAGGGGACAGGGAAGACGAGCAGTACTTC

V: TRBV27
size: -
D: -
J: TRBJ1-2
CDR3: CASSLGAGKRGYTF
DNA: TGTGCCAGCAGTTTAGGCGCGGGTAAACGTGGCTACACCTTC

V: TRBV6-6
size: -
D: TRBD1
J: TRBJ1-3
CDR3: CASSYRDRAGNTIYF
DNA: TGTGCCAGCAGTTACCGGGACAGGGCTGGAAACACCATATATTTT

V: TRBV10-2
size: -
D: TRBD1
J: TRBJ1-5
CDR3: CASRSGTGGTSNQPQHF
DNA: TGCGCCAGCAGATCAGGGACAGGGGGGACGAGCAATCAGCCCCAGCATTTT

V: TRBV9
size: -
D: TRBD1
J: TRBJ1-2
CDR3: CASSVVPTGVGYGYTF
DNA: TGTGCCAGCAGCGTAGTCCCGACAGGGGTCGGCTATGGCTACACCTTC

V: TRBV18
size: -
D: -
J: TRBJ2-3
CDR3: CASSPEVDTQYF
DNA: TGTGCCAGCTCACCAGAGGTAGATACGCAGTATTTT

V: TRBV12-3/TRBV12-4
size: few
D: -
J: TRBJ2-7
CDR3: CASRRGSAYEQYF
DNA: TGTGCCAGCAGGAGGGGGTCCGCCTACGAGCAGTACTTC

V: TRBV2
size: -
D: -
J: TRBJ1-2
CDR3: CASNQMTTETATPNYGYTF
DNA: TGTGCCAGCAACCAAATGACAACTGAGACAGCTACACCTAACTATGGCTACACCTTC

V: TRBV10-3
size: -
D: -
J: TRBJ2-1
CDR3: CAMRASKSSSYNEQFF
DNA: TGTGCCATGAGGGCTAGCAAATCGAGCTCCTACAATGAGCAGTTCTTC

V: TRBV28
size: once
D: TRBD1
J: TRBJ1-2
CDR3: CASSAGTGVSYGYTF
DNA: TGTGCCAGCAGTGCCGGGACAGGGGTTTCCTATGGCTACACCTTC

V: TRBV5-1
size: -
D: TRBD1
J: TRBJ1-6
CDR3: CASSEIHGTGGRPLHF
DNA: TGCGCCAGCAGTGAAATACACGGGACAGGGGGGAGACCCCTCCACTTT

V: TRBV10-3
size: -
D: TRBD1
J: TRBJ1-6
CDR3: CAISRTGENSPLHF
DNA: TGTGCCATCAGTAGGACAGGGGAGAATTCACCCCTCCACTTT

V: TRBV11-2
size: -
D: TRBD1
J: TRBJ2-7
CDR3: CASSLRTGTYEQYF
DNA: TGTGCCAGCAGCTTACGGACAGGGACCTACGAGCAGTACTTC

V: TRBV7-9
size: -
D: -
J: TRBJ1-1
CDR3: CASSLEGIEAFF
DNA: TGTGCCAGCAGCTTAGAGGGGATTGAAGCTTTCTTT

V: TRBV3-1/TRBV3-2
size: -
D: -
J: TRBJ1-6
CDR3: CASSPGYSPLHF
DNA: TGTGCCAGCAGCCCAGGTTACTCACCCCTCCACTTT

V: TRBV3-1/TRBV3-2
size: -
D: TRBD1
J: TRBJ2-7
CDR3: CASSRLRGRLYEQYF
DNA: TGTGCCAGCAGCCGGCTCAGGGGGCGGCTTTACGAGCAGTACTTC